This TCR beta chain was obtained from a study of post-analysis software for immune sequencing data. Unique molecular identifiers had been added to the TCR beta cDNA libraries. TCRdb redid the calling of the PCR reads with MiXCR, one entry per CDR3 protein. This table holds about 540,000 distinct CDR3 sequences, around a third found once. Concerning this clonotype itself: The target antigen is unknown.

The CDR3 spans 13 residues. Per germline, CDR1 SGHRS and CDR2 YFSETQ. V was clipped by 4 bases and J by 5 bases, with 12 bases between them. Study-wide points: Same-batch samples co-clustered strongly by F measure. The five TRBV segments detected at higher frequency in patients than in controls included TRBV5-6, TRBV5-1 and TRBV20-1. Significantly lower normalized Chao1 diversity was found in patients with multiple sclerosis relative to controls.

This sequence joins TRBV5-1 and TRBJ1-1; no reliable D call. The specimen was blood. This receptor was taken from a girl under 18 with multiple sclerosis. In nucleotides, the CDR3 is TGCGCCAGCAGCGGACGGGGAGGGACTGAAGCTTTCTTT. Encoded protein: CASSGRGGTEAFF.